Below are 11 T cell receptor beta chains sequenced from a single sample in a study of blood T cell repertoires in COVID-19 (dated by TCRdb to about 2020). The library came from the immunoSEQ multiplex PCR assay. The source is immuneACCESS, and TCRdb retained only in-frame sequences with V and J called. Part of the clones is not carried over; for the studies checked, unresolved V genes explain less than half of this, and the remainder is unexplained. Recorded for this sample are around 130,000 clones; around nine tenths of them occurred a single time. Together, the top ten hold more than 2% of the sample. Sample: peripheral blood. The source of these receptors is a woman in her 50s with acute or convalescent COVID-19.

The chain recombines TRBV10-3 with TRBJ2-2; D might be TRBD2 (5 bases). Germline CDR1 ENHRY, CDR2 SYGVKD. The germline V and J ends were trimmed by 7 bases and 5 bases, with 11 bases remaining between them. The CDR3 runs to 13 residues. CDR3 region: CAITREWTGELFF. The CDR3 DNA reads as TGTGCCATCACGAGGGAGTGGACCGGGGAGCTGTTTTTT.

This clone was observed once. DNA for the CDR3: TGTGCCAGCAGTCCTTGGGACAGGCTAGATGGCTACACCTTC. Protein sequence: CASSPWDRLDGYTF. The V gene is TRBV6-5, the J gene TRBJ1-2, with TRBD1 identical over 8 bases. The germline CDR1 and CDR2 sequences are MNHEY and SVGAGI. Losses at the gene ends were 5 bases for V and 6 bases for J; bases not matched to a gene: 8. The CDR3 has 14 amino acids.

The CDR3 sequence: CASGWGGNEQFF. CDR3 in DNA: TGTGCTAGTGGTTGGGGGGGCAATGAGCAGTTCTTC. This chain uses TRBV12-5 with TRBJ2-1; 7 bases line up with TRBD2. Germline CDR1 and CDR2: LGHNT and FRNRAP. The CDR3 has 12 amino acids. With V trimmed by 4 bases and J by 6 bases, 0 bases remained unmatched.

V and J are TRBV6-1 and TRBJ1-5, with a possible D match to TRBD1 (5 bases). V was cut by 4 bases and J by 6 bases, with 19 bases left in between. The CDR3 is made up of 16 amino acids. CDR1 MNHNS and CDR2 SASEGT come from the germline V gene. The CDR3 reads CASSGILIGGAQPQHF. The DNA of the CDR3 is TGTGCCAGCAGTGGAATTCTAATCGGGGGAGCTCAGCCCCAGCATTTT.

V gene TRBV5-8 combines with J gene TRBJ2-7; D is perhaps TRBD1 (6 bases). Germline V gene lookup returns CDR1 SGHTS and CDR2 YDEGEE. Trimming stripped 4 bases from V and 4 bases from J, with 18 bases between. The CDR3 covers 15 residues. CDR3 coding DNA: TGTGCCAGCAGCAAGAGGACAGTTCGTTCTTACGAGCAGTACTTC. It codes for CASSKRTVRSYEQYF. Full variable domain (missing parts from reference TRBV5-8 and TRBJ2-7): EAGVTQSPTHLIKTRGQQATLRCSPISGHTSVYWYQQALGLGLQFLLWYDEGEERNRGNFPPRFSGRQFPNYSSELNVNALELEDSALYLCASSKRTVRSYEQYFGPGTRLTVT.

The rearrangement links TRBV19 to TRBJ1-5, with 9 bases matching TRBD1. V trimming: 3 bases; J trimming: 7 bases; junction bases outside the gene matches: 7. The CDR3 sequence is 15 residues long. Germline V lookup: CDR1 LNHDA, CDR2 SQIVND (reference sequence). The CDR3 reads CASSIEDRGLQPQHF. CDR3 nucleotide sequence: TGTGCCAGTAGTATTGAGGACAGGGGATTGCAGCCCCAGCATTTT.

The CDR3 spells CASSPMTTRYTF. Here the CDR3 DNA reads TGTGCCAGCAGCCCGATGACAACTCGCTACACCTTC. This rearrangement joins TRBV12-3 or TRBV12-4 to TRBJ1-2; D gene ambiguous. There are 12 residues in the CDR3. The ends were cut back, 6 bases at V and 9 bases at J, with 14 bases in the middle.

The chain links TRBV18 to TRBJ2-5; D unresolved. The CDR3 loop spans 12 amino acids. V lost 0 bases to trimming and J lost 5 bases, with 4 bases between them. Germline CDR1 and CDR2: KGHSH and LQKENI. The CDR3 coding sequence is TGTGCCAGCTCACCACCGGAGGAGACCCAGTACTTC. This codes for CASSPPEETQYF.

V gene TRBV5-1 combines with J gene TRBJ2-3; TRBD2 aligns across 11 bases. Losses at the gene ends were 0 bases for V and 3 bases for J; bases not matched to a gene: 6. Germline CDR1 and CDR2: SGHRS and YFSETQ. The CDR3 totals 17 residues. The chain's CDR3 is CASSLEVAGGRTDTQYF. DNA for the CDR3: TGCGCCAGCAGCTTGGAGGTAGCGGGGGGGCGGACAGATACGCAGTATTTT. Together with reference TRBV5-1 and TRBJ2-3, the CDR3 gives the full variable domain: KAGVTQTPRYLIKTRGQQVTLSCSPISGHRSVSWYQQTPGQGLQFLFEYFSETQRNKGNFPGRFSGRQFSNSRSEMNVSTLELGDSALYLCASSLEVAGGRTDTQYFGPGTRLTVL.

This chain connects TRBV5-1 to TRBJ1-1; D is unclear. V was trimmed by 8 bases and J by 0 bases, leaving 5 bases between them. The germline CDR1 and CDR2 sequences are SGHRS and YFSETQ. The CDR3 has 11 residues. The CDR3 loop is CASKMNTEAFF. Written as DNA, the CDR3 is TGCGCCAGTAAAATGAACACTGAAGCTTTCTTT. The whole variable domain, remainder taken from reference TRBV5-1 and TRBJ1-1, is KAGVTQTPRYLIKTRGQQVTLSCSPISGHRSVSWYQQTPGQGLQFLFEYFSETQRNKGNFPGRFSGRQFSNSRSEMNVSTLELGDSALYLCASKMNTEAFFGQGTRLTVV.

This chain uses TRBV12-3 or TRBV12-4 with TRBJ2-1, with D perhaps matching TRBD2 (5 bases). Trimming took off 7 bases at V and 14 bases at J, with 15 bases between the two ends. This CDR3 contains 11 residues. CDR3 protein: CASTSGTREFF. The CDR3 region has the DNA TGTGCCAGCACCTCCGGTACTAGGGAGTTCTTC.